This T cell receptor (beta chain) was identified in a study of OX40 agonist ivuxolimab in advanced cancers. Overall study: Aged roughly 23 to 79 with a mean of roughly 63 years, they were about 80% male.

Blood samples were obtained at baseline, cycle 4 day 1, and cycle 7 day 1. Only in-frame clones appear in the TCRdb table, and some are missing; sequencing was by immunoSEQ multiplex PCR. Of approximately 82,000 clones detected, just under 85% appear once; the ten largest clones hold just under 25%. CDR3 length equals 15 residues. The V end was cut by 5 bases, the J end by 1 base, with 14 bases between. Germline CDR1 MNHNY, CDR2 SVGAGI (reference sequence). The receptor's source is an adult with an advanced solid tumor such as melanoma, head and neck, liver or kidney cancer. The starting material was CD4+ or CD8+ T cells sorted from blood, obtained in a trial of the OX40 agonist ivuxolimab. V gene TRBV6-6 combines with J gene TRBJ1-1; D is unresolved. CDR3 sequence (DNA): TGTGCCAGCAGTCACGTAGGGTTGTCGAACACTGAAGCTTTCTTT. This translates into CASSHVGLSNTEAFF.